A single sample gave rise to the 31 T cell receptor beta chains below, sequenced in a study of regulatory T cells in long-lasting Graves disease. The time point: newly diagnosed GD, antithyroid drugs for less than 3 months. Making the TCR library involved RNA that had been extracted from PBMCs. Libraries of TCR beta came from iRepertoire HTBI primers plus Arm-PCR of CDR3 regions. Via MiXCR, TCRdb re-called the multiplex PCR reads, giving one row per CDR3 protein. The sample lists under 250,000 distinct CDR3 sequences; 20% were seen once. Sequenced here: peripheral blood mononuclear cells (PBMCs), sampled at new diagnosis, from a patient treated with antithyroid drugs. The origin of the receptors is a female donor with Graves disease.

This clonotype was detected ten times or more. J is TRBJ2-7 and V is TRBV20-1; D is undetermined. The length of the CDR3 is 14 residues. Germline loops: CDR1 DFQATT, CDR2 SNEGSKA (reference sequence). Trimming removed 6 bases from V and 6 bases from J, with 21 bases in between. The CDR3 is CSAVEWGIEGEQYF. DNA of the CDR3: TGCAGTGCAGTGGAGTGGGGTATCGAAGGCGAGCAGTACTTC.

This clonotype appeared many times. V and J are TRBV10-3 and TRBJ2-1, with 7 bases matching TRBD2. The germline V gene encodes CDR1 ENHRY and CDR2 SYGVKD. With V trimmed by 7 bases and J by 6 bases, 6 bases remained unmatched. This CDR3 comprises 13 residues. The DNA of the CDR3 is TGTGCCATCAAGGAGGGAGGGCGCAATGAGCAGTTCTTC. Its translation: CAIKEGGRNEQFF.

Many counts were recorded for this clonotype. The chain joins TRBV5-1 to TRBJ2-7; 12 nucleotides agree with TRBD1. CDR3 size: 15 residues. With 3 bases clipped from V and 5 bases from J, the junction kept 6 bases outside the gene matches. The germline V gene has CDR1 SGHRS and CDR2 YFSETQ. CDR3 bases: TGCGCCAGCAGCTGGGGACAGGGGGCTCGAAACGAGCAGTACTTC. This sequence encodes CASSWGQGARNEQYF.

This sequence joins TRBV4-1 and TRBJ2-3; D may be TRBD2 (5 bases). CDR1 is MGHRA, CDR2 YSYEKL, per germline. The CDR3 covers 15 residues. V dropped 0 bases and J dropped 3 bases, with 10 bases sitting between them. The CDR3 reads CASSQDTGMTDTQYF. For the CDR3, the DNA is TGCGCCAGCAGCCAAGATACGGGGATGACAGATACGCAGTATTTT.

This clonotype was recorded many times. This chain links TRBV20-1 with TRBJ2-7, with TRBD2 matching 10 bases. This CDR3 is 14 amino acids long. V was pared by 6 bases and J by 2 bases, with 7 bases of the junction left unmatched. Germline-derived CDR1 and CDR2 are DFQATT and SNEGSKA (reference sequence). In DNA, the CDR3 is TGCAGTGCGCATACCGGGACTAGCGCCTACGAGCAGTACTTC. This codes for CSAHTGTSAYEQYF.

This clonotype was seen only a few times. The genes are TRBV6-1 and TRBJ2-5, with D perhaps TRBD1 or TRBD2 (5 bases each). V gave up 11 bases and J gave up 5 bases, with 15 bases separating them. There are 12 residues in the CDR3. Germline CDR1 is MNHNS and CDR2 is SASEGT. CDR3 DNA: TGTGCCGTCTCCCGGGACGGGGAGACCCAGTACTTC. Protein product: CAVSRDGETQYF.

This clonotype was observed at least ten times. The chain couples TRBV11-3 to TRBJ2-3; D is unresolved. Trimming cost V 2 bases and J 2 bases, with 5 bases left between them. CDR1 and CDR2 (germline): SGHNT, YENEEA. CDR3 length equals 13 residues. This CDR3 is CASSLSLTDTQYF. CDR3 nucleotide sequence: TGTGCCAGCAGCTTATCCCTCACAGATACGCAGTATTTT.

There are many counts of this clonotype. The chain is built from TRBV28 and TRBJ2-5; D is possibly TRBD1 (6 bases). Trimming left V 1 base short and J 5 bases short, with 11 bases between. The germline V gene has CDR1 MDHEN and CDR2 SYDVKM. There are 14 residues in the CDR3. CDR3 bases: TGTGCCAGCAGTTTATCCAGGGGCCGGGAGACCCAGTACTTC. Amino acid sequence: CASSLSRGRETQYF.

This clonotype showed up many times. V gene TRBV2 combines with J gene TRBJ1-6, with a possible D match to TRBD1 (5 bases). The CDR3 has 13 amino acids. V gave up 6 bases and J gave up 7 bases, with 10 bases separating them. Germline CDR1 reads SNHLY; CDR2 reads FYNNEI. DNA for the CDR3: TGTGCCAGCAGCGGGGACGGCAATTCACCCCTCCACTTT. It translates to CASSGDGNSPLHF.

The sample holds a few counts of this clonotype. Relative to the germline gene, one junction end is altered; a read error may explain this. The chain employs TRBV20-1 and TRBJ2-1, with D tentatively TRBD1 (5 bases). This CDR3 has 11 amino acids. Germline V lookup: CDR1 DFQATT, CDR2 SNEGSKA (reference sequence). The CDR3 region has the DNA TGCAGTGCTGGGTCAGGGCTTGAGCAGTCCTTC. Its translation is CSAGSGLEQSF.

The chain recombines TRBV2 with TRBJ2-5; D not certain. This CDR3 is 12 amino acids long. The germline CDR1 and CDR2 sequences are SNHLY and FYNNEI. V was clipped by 0 bases and J by 1 base, with 0 bases between them. CDR3 in DNA: TGTGCCAGCAGTGAAGCCCAAGAGACCCAGTACTTC. Encoded protein: CASSEAQETQYF. Based on the CDR3 plus reference TRBV2 and TRBJ2-5, the full variable domain is EPEVTQTPSHQVTQMGQEVILRCVPISNHLYFYWYRQILGQKVEFLVSFYNNEISEKSEIFDDQFSVERPDGSNFTLKIRSTKLEDSAMYFCASSEAQETQYFGPGTRLLVL.

This clonotype came up many times. CDR3 protein: CASSPSQSYNEQFF. DNA for the CDR3: TGTGCCAGCAGCCCCTCCCAAAGCTACAATGAGCAGTTCTTC. The rearrangement joins TRBV5-5 to TRBJ2-1; the D is unclear. The CDR3 consists of 14 residues. V lost 4 bases and J lost 3, with 11 bases in between. Looked up from germline, CDR1 is SGHKS and CDR2 is YYEKEE (reference sequence).

Worth noting for this clonotype: This likely stems from a read error, as it lies one base from a far larger clone. The chain is built from TRBV7-2 and TRBJ2-3; 7 positions agree with TRBD2. The J call may be mistaken, given a closer DNA end match to TRBJ2-5. The CDR3 extends over 16 amino acids. Germline assignment: CDR1 SGHTA and CDR2 FQGNSA. The DNA of the CDR3 is TGTGCCAGCAGTAATGGCCAGTACGGGGGGTTAGAGACCCAGTACTTC. As protein: CASSNGQYGGLETQYF.

This clonotype appeared a few times. The chain couples TRBV6-1 to TRBJ2-2, with D perhaps matching TRBD1 (6 bases). Per the germline V gene, CDR1 is MNHNS and CDR2 is SASEGT. V gave up 6 bases and J gave up 5 bases, with 13 bases separating them. The CDR3 is 14 amino acids. The CDR3: CASRIQGRTGELFF. The DNA for the CDR3 is TGTGCCAGCAGAATTCAGGGGCGTACCGGGGAGCTGTTTTTT.

This clonotype was picked up many times. J is TRBJ2-7 and V is TRBV7-9; D is possibly TRBD2 (6 bases). V lost 1 base and J 6 bases, leaving 10 bases between the germline ends. CDR1 SEHNR and CDR2 FQNEAQ come from the germline V gene (reference sequence). The CDR3 contains 13 residues. The CDR3 spells CASSLVLASEQYF. The CDR3 region has the DNA TGTGCCAGCAGCTTAGTACTAGCATCCGAGCAGTACTTC. Complete variable domain (other parts from reference TRBV7-9 and TRBJ2-7): DTGVSQNPRHKITKRGQNVTFRCDPISEHNRLYWYRQTLGQGPEFLTYFQNEAQLEKSRLLSDRFSAERPKGSFSTLEIQRTEQGDSAMYLCASSLVLASEQYFGPGTRLTVT.

In the case of this clonotype: One base separates it from a far larger clone, so it is likely a read error. The chain carries TRBV12-3 or TRBV12-4 and TRBJ2-1; 10 bases align to TRBD1. V lost 0 bases, J lost 10 bases, and 21 bases stayed unmatched. This CDR3 is 20 amino acids long. The CDR3 protein is CASSLAGPGQGSYLTYEQFF. In nucleotides, the CDR3 is TGTGCCAGCAGTTTAGCGGGTCCGGGACAGGGGTCGTATCTCACCTACGAGCAGTTCTTC.

This clonotype was observed many times. This rearrangement joins TRBV2 to TRBJ2-2, with D possibly matching TRBD2 (5 bases). The CDR3 is 13 residues long. CDR1 is SNHLY, CDR2 FYNNEI, per germline. V dropped 4 bases and J dropped 4 bases, with 7 bases sitting between them. As DNA, the CDR3 is TGTGCCAGCAGTGGGGCGGGCACCGGGGAGCTGTTTTTT. Its translation: CASSGAGTGELFF.

There are many counts of this clonotype. The chain has TRBV3-1 and TRBJ2-5, with D unclear. Germline CDR1 LGHDT, CDR2 YNNKEL (reference sequence). The CDR3 consists of 12 residues. The V end lost 1 base, the J end lost 4 bases, and 4 bases lay between the germline ends. CDR3 sequence reads: CASSQVGETQYF. The CDR3, as DNA: TGTGCCAGCAGCCAAGTGGGAGAGACCCAGTACTTC.

This clonotype was counted only a few times. The J gene is TRBJ1-4, the V gene TRBV5-1; the D is unclear. The V and J ends lost 2 bases and 4 bases respectively, with 3 bases between them. The germline V gene has CDR1 SGHRS and CDR2 YFSETQ. This CDR3 has 12 amino acids. The CDR3 DNA follows: TGCGCCAGCAGCTTCGGTAATGAAAAACTGTTTTTT. It is translated as CASSFGNEKLFF.

This clonotype was detected many times. The gene calls are TRBV20-1 and TRBJ2-1; D is ambiguous. Trimming pared 2 bases from V and 3 bases from J, leaving 5 bases between. Looked up from germline, CDR1 is DFQATT and CDR2 is SNEGSKA (reference sequence). The CDR3 length is 12 residues. For the CDR3, the DNA is TGCAGTGCTAGATCTGTCTACAATGAGCAGTTCTTC. Its protein product is CSARSVYNEQFF.

This clonotype appeared many times. The gene calls are TRBV7-9 and TRBJ2-7; D perhaps matches TRBD1 (6 bases). The length of the CDR3 is 13 residues. V gave up 5 bases and J gave up 2 bases, with 10 bases separating them. The germline CDR1 and CDR2 sequences are SEHNR and FQNEAQ (reference sequence). The CDR3 loop is CASSIGQTYEQYF. The CDR3 DNA sequence: TGTGCCAGCAGCATTGGACAGACCTACGAGCAGTACTTC.

This clonotype came up many times. The genes are TRBV6-2 or TRBV6-3 and TRBJ2-7, with 10 bases aligning to TRBD2. There are 17 residues in the CDR3. Losses at the gene ends were 0 bases for V and 5 bases for J; bases not matched to a gene: 10. The germline gives CDR1 MNHEY, CDR2 SVGEGT. CDR3 amino acids: CASSYSSPSGSRNEQYF. The DNA of the CDR3 is TGTGCCAGCAGTTACTCGTCTCCTAGCGGGAGTAGGAACGAGCAGTACTTC.

This clonotype was counted many times. This chain connects TRBV11-2 to TRBJ2-5, with D perhaps assigned TRBD1 or TRBD2 (6 bases each). The CDR3 length is 15 residues. Looked up from germline, CDR1 is SGHAT and CDR2 is FQNNGV. Between the trimmed V and J ends, which lost 1 base and 7 bases, there was a span of 16 bases. Here the CDR3 reads CASSLGSGAEGTQYF. CDR3 in DNA: TGTGCCAGCAGCTTAGGTTCGGGGGCGGAGGGGACCCAGTACTTC.

This clonotype was seen ten or more times. The chain recombines TRBV4-1 with TRBJ1-1, with D hard to call. CDR1 is MGHRA, CDR2 YSYEKL, per germline. V shed 5 bases and J shed 1 base, with 11 bases lying between them. CDR3 length: 14 amino acids. The CDR3 spells CASSSGPRNTEAFF. For the CDR3, the DNA is TGCGCCAGCAGCTCTGGACCCCGGAACACTGAAGCTTTCTTT.

This clonotype was recorded at least ten times. The J gene is TRBJ1-1, the V gene TRBV3-1, with TRBD1 as a possible D gene (5 bases). CDR1 and CDR2 from the germline V gene are LGHDT and YNNKEL (reference sequence). V lost 3 bases and J 4 bases, leaving 15 bases between the germline ends. The CDR3 extends over 15 amino acids. The CDR3: CASSQNGALGTEAFF. In DNA, the CDR3 is TGTGCCAGCAGCCAGAACGGGGCTTTAGGCACTGAAGCTTTCTTT.

This clonotype has ten or more counts. The chain carries TRBV4-2 and TRBJ2-3; weak D call: TRBD1 (6 bases). Trimming cost V 3 bases and J 2 bases, with 9 bases left between them. Germline-derived CDR1 and CDR2 are LGHNA and YNFKEQ. The CDR3 sequence is 14 residues long. CDR3 in amino acids: CASSHEGDTDTQYF. In DNA, the CDR3 is TGTGCCAGCAGCCATGAGGGGGACACAGATACGCAGTATTTT.

This clonotype was observed many times. The chain employs TRBV20-1 and TRBJ1-5; 8 bases are shared with TRBD1. Germline CDR1 reads DFQATT; CDR2 reads SNEGSKA (reference sequence). J lost 6 bases, V lost 2 bases, and 6 bases had no gene match. The CDR3 is made up of 14 amino acids. CDR3 nucleotides: TGCAGTGCTAGATCAGGGGGCTCGGCTCAGCCCCAGCATTTT. Translated, it gives CSARSGGSAQPQHF.

This clonotype has ten or more counts. The chain joins TRBV29-1 to TRBJ2-2; 10 bases align to TRBD1. Germline CDR1 reads SQVTM; CDR2 reads ANQGSEA. The CDR3 runs 13 residues. The V and J ends lost 7 bases and 6 bases, in that order; junction bases with no gene match: 5. CDR3 sequence: CSAGTGVPGELFF. As DNA, the CDR3 is TGCAGCGCCGGGACAGGGGTGCCCGGGGAGCTGTTTTTT.

In this sample, this clonotype turned up many times. The chain couples TRBV11-1 to TRBJ2-1; D gene unclear. Germline CDR1 reads SGHAT; CDR2 reads FQDESV (reference sequence). The CDR3 length is 13 residues. V lost 3 bases, J lost 6 bases, and 9 bases lay in between. The CDR3: CASSFKGGNEQFF. CDR3 nucleotide sequence: TGTGCCAGCAGCTTCAAGGGTGGCAATGAGCAGTTCTTC. Using reference TRBV11-1 and TRBJ2-1 for the parts outside the CDR3, the full variable domain is EAEVAQSPRYKITEKSQAVAFWCDPISGHATLYWYRQILGQGPELLVQFQDESVVDDSQLPKDRFSAERLKGVDSTLKIQPAELGDSAMYLCASSFKGGNEQFFGPGTRLTVL.

The sample holds many counts of this clonotype. The chain couples TRBV27 to TRBJ2-7; possible D gene TRBD1, 5 bases. Trimming stripped 5 bases from V and 3 bases from J, with 14 bases between. This CDR3 contains 14 residues. Germline V lookup: CDR1 MNHEY, CDR2 SMNVEV (reference sequence). The CDR3 is CASSQRTPVYEQYF. CDR3 bases: TGTGCCAGCAGTCAACGGACACCAGTCTACGAGCAGTACTTC.

Ten or more counts support this clonotype. The genes are TRBV3-1 and TRBJ2-5, with 10 bases aligning to TRBD2. J lost 4 bases, V lost 3 bases, and 2 bases had no gene match. The CDR3 contains 14 residues. CDR1 and CDR2 (germline): LGHDT, YNNKEL (reference sequence). CDR3 in DNA: TGTGCCAGCAGCCAGCTAGCGGGGGTAGAGACCCAGTACTTC. It specifies CASSQLAGVETQYF.